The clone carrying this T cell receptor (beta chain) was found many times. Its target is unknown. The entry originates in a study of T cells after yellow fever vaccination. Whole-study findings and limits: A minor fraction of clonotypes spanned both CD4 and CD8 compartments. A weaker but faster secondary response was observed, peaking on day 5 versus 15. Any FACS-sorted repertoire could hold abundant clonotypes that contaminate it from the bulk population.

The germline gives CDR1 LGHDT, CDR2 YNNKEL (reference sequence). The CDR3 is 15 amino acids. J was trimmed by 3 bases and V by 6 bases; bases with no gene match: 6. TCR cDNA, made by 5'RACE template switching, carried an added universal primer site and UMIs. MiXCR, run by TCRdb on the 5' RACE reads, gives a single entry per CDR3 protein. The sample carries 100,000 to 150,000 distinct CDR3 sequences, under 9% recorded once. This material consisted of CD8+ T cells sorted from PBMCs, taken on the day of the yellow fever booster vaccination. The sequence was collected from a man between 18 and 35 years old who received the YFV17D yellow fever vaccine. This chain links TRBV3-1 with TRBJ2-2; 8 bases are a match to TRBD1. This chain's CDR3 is CASRGDRPDTGELFF. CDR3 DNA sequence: TGTGCCAGCAGAGGGGACAGGCCAGACACCGGGGAGCTGTTTTTT.